Shown below are 20 T cell receptor beta chains from a single sample sequenced in a study of regulatory T cells in long-lasting Graves disease. The time point denotes: persistent/refractory GD, antithyroid drugs over 5 years with positive TRAb. From RNA extracted from PBMCs, the TCR library was made. To make TCR beta libraries, researchers used iRepertoire HTBI primers and Arm-PCR of CDR3 regions. TCRdb re-called the multiplex PCR reads with MiXCR, one entry per CDR3 protein. The sample carries 420,000 or so distinct CDR3 sequences, around 20% recorded once. The sample in question was peripheral blood mononuclear cells (PBMCs), obtained when the disease was refractory, from a patient treated with antithyroid drugs. The receptors come from a female donor with Graves disease.

This clonotype was picked up many times. CDR3 loop: CASTSTGASHEQYF. The CDR3, as DNA: TGTGCCAGCACTTCGACAGGGGCGTCTCACGAGCAGTACTTC. The rearrangement joins TRBV2 to TRBJ2-7; TRBD1 matches at 8 bases. With 7 bases clipped from V and 5 bases from J, the junction kept 10 bases outside the gene matches. The germline gives CDR1 SNHLY, CDR2 FYNNEI. This CDR3 is built from 14 residues.

The V call is TRBV12-3 or TRBV12-4, the J call TRBJ2-7, with 10 bases identical to TRBD1. This CDR3 is 15 amino acids long. J lost 2 bases, V lost 5 bases, and 6 bases had no gene match. This CDR3 is CASSKTGTGAYEQYF. The CDR3 nucleotides are TGTGCCAGCAGTAAGACCGGGACAGGGGCCTACGAGCAGTACTTC.

This clonotype was detected ten times or more. The J gene is TRBJ1-4, the V gene TRBV5-1, with no clear D. V gave up 5 bases and J gave up 8 bases, with 10 bases separating them. Germline V gene lookup returns CDR1 SGHRS and CDR2 YFSETQ. The CDR3 covers 12 residues. The CDR3 region is CASSFDGEKLFF. CDR3 DNA: TGCGCCAGCAGTTTCGACGGAGAAAAACTGTTTTTT. Supplemented by reference TRBV5-1 and TRBJ1-4, the full variable domain reads KAGVTQTPRYLIKTRGQQVTLSCSPISGHRSVSWYQQTPGQGLQFLFEYFSETQRNKGNFPGRFSGRQFSNSRSEMNVSTLELGDSALYLCASSFDGEKLFFGSGTQLSVL.

Worth noting for this clonotype: At one end the junction does not follow the germline gene, possibly because of a read error. The rearrangement links TRBV5-8 to TRBJ2-5; D ambiguous. Germline assignment: CDR1 SGHTS and CDR2 YDEGEE. The CDR3 extends over 16 amino acids. CDR3 in amino acids: CAGSLGRVLGQETQYF. The CDR3 DNA follows: TGTGCCGGCAGCTTGGGAAGGGTTTTGGGGCAAGAGACCCAGTACTTC.

At least ten counts were recorded for this clonotype. The V call is TRBV27, the J call TRBJ2-5; a possible D gene is TRBD1 (6 bases). The V gene lost 8 bases and the J gene lost 4 bases, with 17 bases spanning the gap. The CDR3 is 14 residues long. Germline V CDR1 and CDR2: MNHEY, SMNVEV (reference sequence). The CDR3 loop is CASGPQGNRETQYF. The CDR3 DNA reads as TGTGCCAGCGGACCCCAGGGGAATCGAGAGACCCAGTACTTC.

The genes are TRBV13 and TRBJ2-7; D is unclear. From germline, CDR1 is PRHDT and CDR2 FYEKMQ (reference sequence). V was trimmed by 5 bases and J by 7 bases, leaving 12 bases between them. This CDR3 region has 12 residues. CDR3 bases: TGTGCCAGCAGCCGTGGGCCTGGAGAGCAGTACTTC. Translation gives CASSRGPGEQYF. The variable domain in full, completed from reference TRBV13 and TRBJ2-7, reads AAGVIQSPRHLIKEKRETATLKCYPIPRHDTVYWYQQGPGQDPQFLISFYEKMQSDKGSIPDRFSAQQFSDYHSELNMSSLELGDSALYFCASSRGPGEQYFGPGTRLTVT.

This chain uses TRBV7-2 with TRBJ2-7, with TRBD1 identical over 9 bases. Germline CDR1 reads SGHTA; CDR2 reads FQGNSA. The CDR3 runs 14 residues. Unmatched junction bases numbered 3, after V lost 3 bases and J lost 3 bases. The CDR3 is CASSLDRGNYEQYF. The CDR3 nucleotides read TGTGCCAGCAGCTTGGACAGGGGAAACTACGAGCAGTACTTC.

A note on this clonotype: One end of the junction fails to match germline, which may point to a read error. This sequence joins TRBV11-2 and TRBJ2-4; 10 nucleotides line up with TRBD2. The CDR3 consists of 17 residues. Germline values: CDR1 SGHAT, CDR2 FQNNGV. The CDR3 loop reads CASSRVGTSAGKNIQYF. The CDR3 DNA reads as TGCGCCAGCAGCCGGGTAGGGACTAGCGCAGGCAAAAACATTCAGTACTTC.

The chain has TRBV5-1 and TRBJ2-7, with 7 bases lining up with TRBD2. Germline CDR1 reads SGHRS; CDR2 reads YFSETQ. CDR3 length: 14 amino acids. V trimming: 2 bases; J trimming: 4 bases; junction bases outside the gene matches: 6. The CDR3 reads CASSFSGEPYEQYF. The CDR3 DNA sequence: TGCGCCAGCAGCTTCAGCGGGGAACCTTACGAGCAGTACTTC.

V gene TRBV20-1 combines with J gene TRBJ2-5; D possibly corresponds to TRBD2 (5 bases). V shed 5 bases and J shed 5 bases, with 21 bases lying between them. Germline CDR1 reads DFQATT; CDR2 reads SNEGSKA (reference sequence). This CDR3 is 15 amino acids long. The CDR3: CSAPPARESVETQYF. CDR3 in DNA: TGCAGTGCTCCCCCGGCGAGGGAGTCCGTGGAGACCCAGTACTTC.

The sample holds many counts of this clonotype. The genes are TRBV2 and TRBJ2-7; 7 bases align to TRBD1. The trim removed 6 bases at V and 7 bases at J, leaving 12 bases unmatched. This CDR3 is 14 amino acids long. Looked up from germline, CDR1 is SNHLY and CDR2 is FYNNEI. CDR3 nucleotides: TGTGCCAGCAGGTACACCACCCCGGACAGGGAGCAGTACTTC. Translation gives CASRYTTPDREQYF.

The chain has TRBV19 and TRBJ2-7; 7 bases align to TRBD1. There are 15 residues in the CDR3. V dropped 3 bases and J dropped 0; count of bases not matched to a gene: 5. Germline V CDR1 and CDR2: LNHDA, SQIVND (reference sequence). CDR3 sequence (DNA): TGTGCCAGTAGTATCGGCCCAGGGGGCTCCTACGAGCAGTACTTC. As protein: CASSIGPGGSYEQYF.

The chain links TRBV29-1 to TRBJ1-1, with no clear D. The CDR3 sequence is 14 residues long. Trimming shortened V by 3 bases and J by 4 bases, and 15 bases separated the two germline ends. CDR1 is SQVTM, CDR2 ANQGSEA, per germline. The CDR3 DNA reads as TGCAGCGTTGACTTGGGCCCCTTAGCCACTGAAGCTTTCTTT. This translates into CSVDLGPLATEAFF.

The rearrangement joins TRBV9 to TRBJ2-5, with TRBD2 matching 11 bases. The CDR3 length is 19 residues. CDR1 and CDR2 from the germline V gene are SGDLS and YYNGEE. V dropped 3 bases and J dropped 5; count of bases not matched to a gene: 18. This CDR3 is CASSGISGRANHVVETQYF. CDR3 nucleotide sequence: TGTGCCAGCAGCGGGATTAGCGGGAGGGCCAATCATGTCGTGGAGACCCAGTACTTC.

In this sample, this clonotype turned up once. This rearrangement joins TRBV30 to TRBJ1-2, with 7 bases matching TRBD1. The germline V gene has CDR1 GTSNPN and CDR2 SVGIG (reference sequence). V was clipped by 0 bases and J by 6 bases; unmatched bases: 13. The length of the CDR3 is 16 residues. CDR3 nucleotide sequence: TGTGCCTGGAGTGTGGCAGGGGGAGGATTTGGTAATGGCTACACCTTC. This encodes CAWSVAGGGFGNGYTF.

A few counts support this clonotype. The chain is built from TRBV29-1 and TRBJ2-2; possibly TRBD1 for D (5 bases). Trimming pared 6 bases from V and 1 base from J, leaving 6 bases between. Germline V gene lookup returns CDR1 SQVTM and CDR2 ANQGSEA. This CDR3 is built from 12 residues. The CDR3 nucleotides are TGCAGCGTAGGACAGAACACCGGGGAGCTGTTTTTT. The encoded protein is CSVGQNTGELFF.

With respect to this clonotype: A read error may explain this, as a much larger clone is one base away. The genes are TRBV11-2 and TRBJ2-7, with a tentative D call TRBD1 (5 bases). Germline values: CDR1 SGHAT, CDR2 FQNNGV. The CDR3 has 16 residues. CDR3 residues: CASSLNRGASLYEQHF. For the CDR3, the DNA is TGTGCCAGCAGCTTAAATCGTGGGGCTTCTTTGTACGAGCAGCACTTC.

Note on this clonotype: A much larger clone differs by one base, so this may be a read error. The chain links TRBV19 to TRBJ1-2; D might be TRBD1 (5 bases). CDR1 and CDR2 from the germline V gene are LNHDA and SQIVND (reference sequence). The CDR3 consists of 11 residues. The CDR3 bases are TGTGCCAGCCTAAGGGGCTATGGCCACACCTTC. The encoded protein is CASLRGYGHTF. The full variable domain, completed using reference TRBV19 and TRBJ1-2, is DGGITQSPKYLFRKEGQNVTLSCEQNLNHDAMYWYRQDPGQGLRLIYYSQIVNDFQKGDIAEGYSVSREKKESFPLTVTSAQKNPTAFYLCASLRGYGHTFGSGTRLTVV.

There are many counts of this clonotype. The chain recombines TRBV2 with TRBJ1-1; D may be TRBD1 (5 bases). Trimming removed 7 bases from V and 3 bases from J, with 12 bases in between. Germline CDR1 reads SNHLY; CDR2 reads FYNNEI. The CDR3 consists of 13 residues. The DNA of the CDR3 is TGTGCCAGCACGGGGGGGTCGCACACTGAAGCTTTCTTT. This encodes CASTGGSHTEAFF.

This clonotype was detected many times. This rearrangement joins TRBV2 to TRBJ2-7; 8 bases are shared with TRBD2. The CDR3 is 15 residues long. J lost 6 bases, V lost 2 bases, and 9 bases had no gene match. Germline V gene sequence: CDR1 SNHLY, CDR2 FYNNEI. The chain's CDR3 is CASSESGGLAGEQYF. The CDR3 coding sequence is TGTGCCAGCAGTGAATCGGGAGGGCTAGCCGGCGAGCAGTACTTC.